This record covers a single T cell receptor (beta chain). Its cognate antigen is unknown. The sample belongs to a study of CD4 T cells in relation to SARS-CoV-2 and coronaviruses. The study, taken as a whole, reports: This crossreactivity analysis covered spike protein alone, no other viral proteins.

Before the COVID-19 pandemic, during about 2011-2019, CD4+ T cells were taken from unexposed donors. After roughly ten days of culture, CD4+ T cells were isolated. The data were produced by immunoSEQ multiplex PCR, yet TCRdb's version contains in-frame clones alone and is incomplete. The data contain 30,000 or so clones, about 78% of them singletons. The germline CDR1 and CDR2 sequences are MNHEY and SVGAGI. The CDR3 covers 16 residues. V shed 4 bases and J 9 bases; nucleotides not matched to a gene: 11. V gene TRBV6-5 combines with J gene TRBJ2-1; TRBD2 aligns across 11 bases. The origin of this receptor is a human donor in good health. Specimen: CD4+ T cells from PBMCs, cultured in vitro. Written as DNA, the CDR3 is TGTGCCAGCAGTTTGACTAGCGGGACAATAGGGGCTGAGCAGTTCTTC. Protein product: CASSLTSGTIGAEQFF.